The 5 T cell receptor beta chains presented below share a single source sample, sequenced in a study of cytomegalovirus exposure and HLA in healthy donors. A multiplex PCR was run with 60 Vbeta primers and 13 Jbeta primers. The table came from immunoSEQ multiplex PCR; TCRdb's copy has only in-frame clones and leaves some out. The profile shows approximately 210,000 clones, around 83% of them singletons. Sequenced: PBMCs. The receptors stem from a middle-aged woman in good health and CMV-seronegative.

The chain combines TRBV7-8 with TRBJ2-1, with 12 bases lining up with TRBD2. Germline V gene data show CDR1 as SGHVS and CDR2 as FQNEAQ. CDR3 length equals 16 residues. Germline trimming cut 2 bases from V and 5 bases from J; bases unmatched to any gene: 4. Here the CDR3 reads CASSLTRLAGDNEQFF. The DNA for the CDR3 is TGTGCCAGCAGCTTAACCCGACTAGCGGGAGACAATGAGCAGTTCTTC. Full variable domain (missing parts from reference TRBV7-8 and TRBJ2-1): GAGVSQSPRYKVAKRGQDVALRCDPISGHVSLFWYQQALGQGPEFLTYFQNEAQLDKSGLPSDRFFAERPEGSVSTLKIQRTQQEDSAVYLCASSLTRLAGDNEQFFGPGTRLTVL.

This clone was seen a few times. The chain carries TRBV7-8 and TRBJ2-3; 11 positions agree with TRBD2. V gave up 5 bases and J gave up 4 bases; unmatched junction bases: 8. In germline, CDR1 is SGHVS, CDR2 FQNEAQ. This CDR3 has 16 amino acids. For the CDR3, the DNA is TGTGCCAGCAGCCCCCTTAGCGGGAGGGCAGCAGATACGCAGTATTTT. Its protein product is CASSPLSGRAADTQYF.

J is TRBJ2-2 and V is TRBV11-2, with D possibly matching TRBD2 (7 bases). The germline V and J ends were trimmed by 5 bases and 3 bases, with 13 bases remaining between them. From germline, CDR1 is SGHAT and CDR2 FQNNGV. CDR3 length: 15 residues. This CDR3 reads CASSPGGGDTGELFF. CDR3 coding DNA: TGTGCCAGCAGCCCAGGAGGGGGGGACACCGGGGAGCTGTTTTTT.

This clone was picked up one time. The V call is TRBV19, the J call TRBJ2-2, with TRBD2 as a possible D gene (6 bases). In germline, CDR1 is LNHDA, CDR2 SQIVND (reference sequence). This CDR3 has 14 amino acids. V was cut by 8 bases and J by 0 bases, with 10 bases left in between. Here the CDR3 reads CASGRSANTGELFF. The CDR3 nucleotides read TGTGCCAGTGGGAGGAGCGCGAACACCGGGGAGCTGTTTTTT.

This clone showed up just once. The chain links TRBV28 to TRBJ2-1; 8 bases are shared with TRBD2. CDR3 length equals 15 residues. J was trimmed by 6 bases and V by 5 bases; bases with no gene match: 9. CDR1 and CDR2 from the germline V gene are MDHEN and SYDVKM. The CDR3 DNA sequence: TGTGCCAGCAGTCCCTACGGGAGGGCCTCCAATGAGCAGTTCTTC. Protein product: CASSPYGRASNEQFF.